Listed here are 7 T cell receptor beta chains from one sample, sequenced in a study of blood T cell repertoires in COVID-19. Here immunoSEQ multiplex PCR was the method, and the copy in TCRdb shows in-frame clones only, minus some. In the table there are approximately 250,000 clones, 85% of which are singletons. The material sequenced was PBMCs or T cells enriched from blood (not recorded which). The receptors were sampled from a woman in her forties or fifties with acute COVID-19.

V usage is TRBV3-1 (or the pseudogene TRBV3-2) and J usage is TRBJ2-3, with TRBD2 matching over 13 bases. The CDR3 sequence is 16 residues long. Germline V gene sequence: CDR1 LGHDT, CDR2 YNNKEL (reference sequence). The V gene end was trimmed by 4 bases and the J gene end by 2 bases; junction bases not matched to a gene: 3. The CDR3 nucleotides read TGTGCCAGCAGCCGAACTAGCGGGGGGGCCACAGATACGCAGTATTTT. Amino acids: CASSRTSGGATDTQYF.

This clone was seen only a few times. The rearrangement joins TRBV19 to TRBJ1-2; possible D gene TRBD1, 5 bases. V shed 11 bases and J shed 9 bases, with 25 bases lying between them. The CDR3 covers 14 residues. Per the germline V gene, CDR1 is LNHDA and CDR2 is SQIVND (reference sequence). For the CDR3, the DNA is TGTGCCGCCGGGGGAGGGGCCAGATCCTCTAGCTACACCTTC. It specifies CAAGGGARSSSYTF.

The chain's CDR3 is CAWSPSTGELGGYTF. The CDR3 region has the DNA TGTGCCTGGAGTCCCTCTACAGGGGAACTAGGGGGCTACACCTTC. The V gene is TRBV30, the J gene TRBJ1-2, with 7 bases aligning to TRBD1. This CDR3 has 15 amino acids. Germline trimming cut 2 bases from V and 8 bases from J; bases unmatched to any gene: 14. Germline V lookup: CDR1 GTSNPN, CDR2 SVGIG (reference sequence).

The rearrangement uses TRBV7-9 and TRBJ1-1; 7 nucleotides line up with TRBD1. This CDR3 has 17 residues. The germline gives CDR1 SEHNR, CDR2 FQNEAQ (reference sequence). The J segment lost 2 bases and the V segment lost 2 bases, leaving 11 bases of the junction unmatched. Written as DNA, the CDR3 is TGTGCCAGCAGCTTAATCGCAGGGGGGTGGAAAAACACTGAAGCTTTCTTT. Translated, it gives CASSLIAGGWKNTEAFF.

The chain is built from TRBV7-9 and TRBJ2-2; 13 bases map to TRBD2. This CDR3 contains 15 residues. V lost 6 bases to trimming and J lost 8 bases; unmatched junction nucleotides: 6. Germline loops: CDR1 SEHNR, CDR2 FQNEAQ (reference sequence). The DNA of the CDR3 is TGTGCCAGCAGGACCGGGACTAGCGGGGTTGGGGAGCTGTTTTTT. This encodes CASRTGTSGVGELFF.

The J gene is TRBJ2-2, the V gene TRBV24-1; 8 bases fit TRBD1. J gave up 7 bases and V 2 bases, and 5 bases lay outside the gene matches. CDR3 size: 15 residues. The V gene's germline CDR1 is KGHDR and CDR2 SFDVKD. The CDR3 DNA follows: TGTGCCACCAGTGATTCAGGGGGCCCGGTCGGGGAGCTGTTTTTT. It is translated as CATSDSGGPVGELFF.

This clone was seen only once. CDR3 region: CASSLTGPNTEAFF. Here the CDR3 DNA reads TGTGCCAGCAGCTTAACAGGCCCGAACACTGAAGCTTTCTTT. The chain combines TRBV6-5 with TRBJ1-1; possible D gene TRBD1, 5 bases. With 6 bases removed from V and 1 base from J, the gap between germline ends came to 12 bases. Germline V gives CDR1 MNHEY, CDR2 SVGAGI. The CDR3 totals 14 residues.